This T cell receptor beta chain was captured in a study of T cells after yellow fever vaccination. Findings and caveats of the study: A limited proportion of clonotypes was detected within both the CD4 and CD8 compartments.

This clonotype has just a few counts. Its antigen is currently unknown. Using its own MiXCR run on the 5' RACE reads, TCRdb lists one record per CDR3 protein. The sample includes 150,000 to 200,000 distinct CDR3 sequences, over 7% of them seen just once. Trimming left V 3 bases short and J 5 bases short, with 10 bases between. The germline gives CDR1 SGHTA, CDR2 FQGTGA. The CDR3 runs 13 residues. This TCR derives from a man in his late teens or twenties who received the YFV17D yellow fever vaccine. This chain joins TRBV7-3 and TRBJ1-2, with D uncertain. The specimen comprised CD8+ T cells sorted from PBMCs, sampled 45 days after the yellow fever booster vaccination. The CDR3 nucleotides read TGTGCCAGCAGCTTGTATGTGGGGTATGGCTACACCTTC. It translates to CASSLYVGYGYTF.